This T cell receptor beta chain originates from a study of CD8+CD57+ T cells in acquired aplastic anemia. Study overall: The DNA of sorted CD4+ and CD8+ cells averaged around 3.2 ug. Findings of the study overall: Some 31 CD8+ CDR3 sequences were shared between patients and controls. The study found no significant CD8+ Simpson's diversity difference between patients and controls.

Remarks on this clonotype: Its antigen is currently unknown.

According to the study, genomic DNA was the template for TCR beta VDJ and CDR3 profiling. TCRdb ran MiXCR on the reads and lists one entry per CDR3 protein. The sample holds 250,000 to 350,000 distinct CDR3 sequences; 50% to 70% are singletons and the top ten take roughly 8%. Between the trimmed V and J ends, which lost 0 bases and 9 bases, there was a span of 11 bases. The CDR3 totals 13 residues. CDR1 SGHRS and CDR2 YFSETQ come from the germline V gene. Sequencing was carried out using sorted CD4+, CD8+, or CD8+CD57+ T cells (not recorded which) from PBMCs. The chain combines TRBV5-1 with TRBJ2-3; D remains ambiguous. The origin of this receptor is a human donor with severe aplastic anemia or a healthy control (not recorded which). The CDR3, as DNA: TGCGCCAGCAGCTTGGCCGAACCGAGGACGCAGTATTTT. It is translated as CASSLAEPRTQYF.